A single TCR beta chain is shown here with its context. V gave up 4 bases and J gave up 3 bases; unmatched junction bases: 3. CDR1 is LNHDA and CDR2 is SQIVND in the germline V gene (reference sequence). The CDR3 sequence is 13 residues long. This sample stems from a study of molecular identifiers for immune sequencing clone quantification. Via MiXCR, TCRdb re-called the PCR reads, giving one row per CDR3 protein. The sample includes a few hundred thousand distinct CDR3 sequences, about 23% of them seen just once. The V gene is TRBV19, the J gene TRBJ2-7; TRBD2 agrees at 7 bases. Sequences were obtained from naive CD8+ T cells from blood, with Jurkat cell RNA spiked in. Specified subset: FACS-sorted CD8+CD4-CCR7+CD45RA+ naive T cells. The clonotype comes from a human donor in good health. Some libraries in this study had Jurkat cell RNA spiked in. The CDR3 loop reads CASSTGLGYEQYF. The CDR3 DNA reads TGTGCCAGTAGTACCGGACTAGGCTACGAGCAGTACTTC.